The clone carrying this T cell receptor (beta chain) was picked up one time. Its antigen is currently unknown. A 120-subject validation cohort, separate from the approximately 610-subject first cohort, supplied the donors. TCRdb keeps only in-frame clones here, not all; method: immunoSEQ multiplex PCR. The sample shows around 400,000 clones, roughly 90% of them seen only once. The sample comes from a study of cytomegalovirus exposure and HLA in healthy donors. Whole-study findings and limits: Rare sequences made up most TCRs, while some public TCRs were found in many donors. The CMV antigen specificity of a few CMV-associated chains was confirmed through in vitro analysis. The study recorded over 150 TCR beta chains that were cytomegalovirus-associated.

The clonotype originates from a young woman in good health and CMV-seronegative. Sequencing was carried out using PBMCs.

Written as DNA, the CDR3 is TGCGCCAGCAGCCAAGATGGGGCTCGGAGAAGCTCCTACGAGCAGTACTTC. As protein: CASSQDGARRSSYEQYF. V gene TRBV4-1 combines with J gene TRBJ2-7; TRBD1 is a possible D gene (5 bases). CDR1 is MGHRA, CDR2 YSYEKL, per germline. The V end was cut by 0 bases, the J end by 0 bases, with 15 bases between. The CDR3 has 17 residues.